One T cell receptor (beta chain) is described in this entry. Its antigen is not known. The data originate from a study of identical twins. Study-wide results and caveats: Zero-insertion results could be subject to partial confounding by invariant MAIT and iNKT cells. Twins shared beta out-of-frame sequences in excess, but this excess was weaker. With abundant cord blood beta clonotypes, insertions were fewer; memory repertoires showed no such pattern.

Template switching created a universal primer site, and the cDNA included unique molecular identifiers. From the 5' RACE reads, TCRdb called clonotypes with MiXCR, one entry per CDR3 protein. The sample has 420,000 or so distinct CDR3 sequences; about 18% are singletons. The specimen sequenced was naive T cells sorted from blood. This receptor was identified in a middle-aged man in good health.

The CDR3 loop is CSARALAGAHEQYF. The CDR3 DNA reads TGCAGTGCTAGAGCGCTAGCGGGGGCTCACGAGCAGTACTTC. The chain couples TRBV20-1 to TRBJ2-7; 10 bases fit TRBD2. The CDR3 length is 14 residues. Trimming at V came to 1 base and at J to 5 bases, leaving 5 bases not matched to a gene. CDR1 is DFQATT and CDR2 is SNEGSKA in the germline V gene (reference sequence).